This entry lists 21 T cell receptor beta chains sequenced from one sample in a study of T cell responses to AZD1222 COVID-19 vaccine. Clones were read by immunoSEQ multiplex PCR, and TCRdb kept only the in-frame ones, dropping some. The repertoire holds tens of thousands of clones, with less than 90% as singletons. Sample: peripheral blood, taken 28 days after the second AZD1222 dose. All receptors come from an adult who received the AZD1222 COVID-19 vaccine.

The chain links TRBV23-1 to TRBJ2-7, with D perhaps TRBD1 (5 bases). TRBV23-1 is marked as an open reading frame, function uncertain. Trimming pared 7 bases from V and 5 bases from J, leaving 15 bases between. The CDR3 has 13 residues. CDR3 bases: TGCGCCAGCAACATCAGGGATGGAGACGAGCAGTACTTC. The encoded protein is CASNIRDGDEQYF.

This clone was detected only once. The chain has TRBV5-1 and TRBJ2-5, with a tentative D call TRBD2 (6 bases). V lost 4 bases and J 2 bases, leaving 9 bases between the germline ends. This CDR3 contains 13 residues. Germline lookup yields CDR1 SGHRS and CDR2 YFSETQ. CDR3 protein: CASSPGLQETQYF. The CDR3 bases are TGCGCCAGCAGCCCGGGACTTCAAGAGACCCAGTACTTC.

The genes are TRBV6-2 or TRBV6-3 and TRBJ2-3, with 9 bases that match TRBD2. The J segment lost 5 bases and the V segment lost 6 bases, leaving 6 bases of the junction unmatched. The CDR3 spans 14 residues. Germline V gene sequence: CDR1 MNHEY, CDR2 SVGEGT. CDR3: CASSRGGVEDTQYF. The CDR3 DNA is TGTGCCAGCAGCCGCGGGGGGGTTGAAGATACGCAGTATTTT.

This chain joins TRBV7-9 and TRBJ1-1, with 7 bases fitting TRBD1. The CDR3 length is 13 residues. CDR1 and CDR2 from the germline V gene are SEHNR and FQNEAQ (reference sequence). The ends lost 10 bases at V and 3 bases at J; junction bases unmatched: 8. CDR3 sequence reads: CATTRGVDTEAFF. DNA of the CDR3: TGTGCCACCACCAGGGGGGTGGACACTGAAGCTTTCTTT.

The chain carries TRBV3-1 (or the pseudogene TRBV3-2) and TRBJ1-5, with 8 bases identical to TRBD1. This CDR3 has 15 residues. Germline V CDR1 and CDR2: LGHDT, YNNKEL (reference sequence). V was clipped by 4 bases and J by 6 bases; unmatched bases: 8. CDR3 sequence reads: CASSLGQGGGQPQHF. The DNA for the CDR3 is TGTGCCAGCAGCCTCGGACAGGGTGGAGGTCAGCCCCAGCATTTT.

The V and J genes are TRBV2 and TRBJ1-5; D gene ambiguous. CDR1 SNHLY and CDR2 FYNNEI come from the germline V gene. The V gene lost 6 bases and the J gene lost 6 bases, with 12 bases spanning the gap. The CDR3 is 13 residues long. CDR3 sequence: CASRAASSQPQHF. The CDR3 DNA is TGTGCCAGCAGGGCCGCCTCGAGTCAGCCCCAGCATTTT.

V is TRBV2 and J is TRBJ1-2, with D possibly matching TRBD1 (6 bases). Germline V gene sequence: CDR1 SNHLY, CDR2 FYNNEI. The V and J ends lost 5 bases and 3 bases respectively, with 10 bases between them. The CDR3 has 13 residues. The CDR3 DNA reads as TGTGCCAGCAGTACAGGGCCTTACTATGGCTACACCTTC. It yields the protein CASSTGPYYGYTF.

The rearrangement uses TRBV9 and TRBJ1-1, with no clear D. Between the trimmed V and J ends, which lost 4 bases and 4 bases, there was a span of 17 bases. Germline V gives CDR1 SGDLS, CDR2 YYNGEE. This CDR3 region has 15 residues. The CDR3 reads CASSPHLDTATEAFF. The CDR3 bases are TGTGCCAGCAGCCCCCACCTAGACACGGCCACTGAAGCTTTCTTT.

The rearrangement uses TRBV5-1 and TRBJ1-1; no clear D. V lost 4 bases, J lost 2 bases, and 9 bases lay in between. This CDR3 contains 13 residues. CDR1 SGHRS and CDR2 YFSETQ come from the germline V gene. CDR3 amino acids: CASSRERNTEAFF. The DNA of the CDR3 is TGCGCCAGCAGCAGAGAAAGAAACACTGAAGCTTTCTTT. The full variable domain, its missing parts supplied by reference TRBV5-1 and TRBJ1-1, is KAGVTQTPRYLIKTRGQQVTLSCSPISGHRSVSWYQQTPGQGLQFLFEYFSETQRNKGNFPGRFSGRQFSNSRSEMNVSTLELGDSALYLCASSRERNTEAFFGQGTRLTVV.

This clone appeared a single time. The V call is TRBV2, the J call TRBJ1-3, with 7 bases fitting TRBD1. Germline values: CDR1 SNHLY, CDR2 FYNNEI. The CDR3 is 15 residues long. J lost 0 bases, V lost 4 bases, and 3 bases had no gene match. CDR3 DNA sequence: TGTGCCAGCAGTGGGGGACAGCACTCTGGAAACACCATATATTTT. This gives the protein CASSGGQHSGNTIYF.

The gene calls are TRBV6-5 and TRBJ1-6, with D perhaps matching TRBD1 (5 bases). Germline V gives CDR1 MNHEY, CDR2 SVGAGI. This CDR3 comprises 13 residues. The germline V and J ends were trimmed by 6 bases and 10 bases, with 13 bases remaining between them. The CDR3 nucleotides read TGTGCCAGCAGCCGGAATGAGGGGTCACCCCTCCACTTT. Translating it yields CASSRNEGSPLHF.

The chain employs TRBV9 and TRBJ2-2; D is unclear. The CDR3 consists of 14 residues. Germline CDR1 reads SGDLS; CDR2 reads YYNGEE. Between the trimmed V and J ends, which lost 0 bases and 0 bases, there was a span of 3 bases. This CDR3 reads CASSVAANTGELFF. In DNA form, the CDR3 reads TGTGCCAGCAGCGTAGCGGCGAACACCGGGGAGCTGTTTTTT.

V and J are TRBV20-1 and TRBJ2-3, with D uncertain. Trimming took off 6 bases at V and 7 bases at J, with 11 bases between the two ends. Looked up from germline, CDR1 is DFQATT and CDR2 is SNEGSKA (reference sequence). The CDR3 contains 11 residues. CDR3 bases: TGCAGTGCAAAGGTGGGGAATACGCAGTATTTT. Translated: CSAKVGNTQYF.

This clone was recorded once. Here the CDR3 DNA reads TGTGCCTGGAGCCCCATGGACAGGGACAGAAACACCATATATTTT. It specifies CAWSPMDRDRNTIYF. The chain carries TRBV30 and TRBJ1-3; 8 bases match TRBD1. V gave up 3 bases and J gave up 5 bases; unmatched junction bases: 9. Germline CDR1 is GTSNPN and CDR2 is SVGIG (reference sequence). The CDR3 loop spans 15 amino acids.

The chain carries TRBV5-1 and TRBJ2-1; D is possibly TRBD2 (10 bases). CDR1 is SGHRS and CDR2 is YFSETQ in the germline V gene. The V and J ends lost 4 bases and 10 bases respectively, with 36 bases between them. This CDR3 is 20 amino acids long. CDR3 residues: CASSPQPGTGWSGGVGEQFF. The DNA for the CDR3 is TGCGCCAGCAGCCCGCAGCCCGGGACAGGGTGGAGCGGGGGGGTTGGCGAGCAGTTCTTC.

This clone was seen a handful of times. This rearrangement joins TRBV4-2 to TRBJ1-3; no firm D call. Trimming stripped 0 bases from V and 4 bases from J, with 13 bases between. The germline gives CDR1 LGHNA, CDR2 YNFKEQ. CDR3 length equals 16 residues. The CDR3 region is CASSQEAVYRGNTIYF. As DNA, the CDR3 is TGTGCCAGCAGCCAAGAGGCGGTCTACAGAGGAAACACCATATATTTT.

The chain joins TRBV10-2 to TRBJ1-1; D gene ambiguous. V was cut by 7 bases and J by 8 bases, with 14 bases left in between. CDR1 is WSHSY and CDR2 is SAAADI in the germline V gene. The CDR3 consists of 12 residues. The CDR3 bases are TGCGCCAGCACCGCGGGCGCGAAAGAAGCTTTCTTT. As protein: CASTAGAKEAFF.

The chain is built from TRBV19 and TRBJ2-3; 8 bases are shared with TRBD1. The V and J ends lost 3 bases and 3 bases, in that order; junction bases with no gene match: 2. The germline V gene has CDR1 LNHDA and CDR2 SQIVND (reference sequence). The CDR3 is made up of 14 amino acids. CDR3 region: CASSIGQGTDTQYF. The CDR3 bases are TGTGCCAGTAGTATTGGACAGGGAACAGATACGCAGTATTTT.

By share, this clone counts as medium-sized. The CDR3 spells CASSFGRTYGYTF. CDR3 nucleotides: TGTGCCAGCAGTTTCGGTCGGACCTATGGCTACACCTTC. V and J are TRBV27 and TRBJ1-2; no definite D call. Germline loops: CDR1 MNHEY, CDR2 SMNVEV (reference sequence). Trimming took 3 bases from V and 4 from J, leaving 9 bases between them. The CDR3 is 13 amino acids.

The CDR3 DNA reads TGTGCCAGCTCAGGAATGAACACTGAAGCTTTCTTT. Translating gives CASSGMNTEAFF. This sequence joins TRBV18 and TRBJ1-1; D not certain. The CDR3 runs to 12 residues. V was trimmed by 5 bases and J by 0 bases, leaving 4 bases between them. The germline CDR1 and CDR2 sequences are KGHSH and LQKENI.

The V gene is TRBV6-1, the J gene TRBJ1-5; perhaps TRBD1 as D (5 bases). V was cut by 0 bases and J by 2 bases, with 11 bases left in between. In germline, CDR1 is MNHNS, CDR2 SASEGT. The CDR3 totals 16 residues. Here the CDR3 reads CASSEAAQGGNQPQHF. The CDR3 DNA reads as TGTGCCAGCAGTGAAGCGGCACAAGGGGGCAATCAGCCCCAGCATTTT.